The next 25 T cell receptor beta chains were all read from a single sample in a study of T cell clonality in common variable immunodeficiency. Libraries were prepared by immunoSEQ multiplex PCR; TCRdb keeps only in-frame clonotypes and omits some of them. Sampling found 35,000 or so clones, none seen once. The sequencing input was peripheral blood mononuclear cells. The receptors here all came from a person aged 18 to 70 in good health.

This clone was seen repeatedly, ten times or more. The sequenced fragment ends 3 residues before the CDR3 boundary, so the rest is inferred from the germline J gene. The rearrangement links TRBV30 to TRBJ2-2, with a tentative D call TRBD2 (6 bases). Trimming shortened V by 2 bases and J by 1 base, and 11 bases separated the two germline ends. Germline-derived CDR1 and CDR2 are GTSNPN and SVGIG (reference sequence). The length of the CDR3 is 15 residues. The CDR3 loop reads CAWSFRDLNTGELFF. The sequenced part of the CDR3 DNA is TGTGCCTGGAGTTTCCGGGACTTGAACACCGGGGAG.

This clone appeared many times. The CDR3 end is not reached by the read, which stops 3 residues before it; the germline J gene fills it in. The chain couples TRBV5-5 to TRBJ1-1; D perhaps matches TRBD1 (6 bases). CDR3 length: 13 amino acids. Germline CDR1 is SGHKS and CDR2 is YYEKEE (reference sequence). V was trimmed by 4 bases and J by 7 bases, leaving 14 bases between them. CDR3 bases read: TGTGCCAGCAGCGTACGCCGGGACATTGAA. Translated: CASSVRRDIE. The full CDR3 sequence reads CASSVRRDIEAFF.

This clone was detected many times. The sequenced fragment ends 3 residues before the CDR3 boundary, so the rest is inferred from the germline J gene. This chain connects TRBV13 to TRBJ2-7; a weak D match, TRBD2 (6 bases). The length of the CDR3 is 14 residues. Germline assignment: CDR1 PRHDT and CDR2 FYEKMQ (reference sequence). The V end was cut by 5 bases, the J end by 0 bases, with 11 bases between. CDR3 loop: CASSLSGTSYEQYF. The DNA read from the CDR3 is TGTGCCAGCAGCCTTAGCGGAACCTCCTACGAG.

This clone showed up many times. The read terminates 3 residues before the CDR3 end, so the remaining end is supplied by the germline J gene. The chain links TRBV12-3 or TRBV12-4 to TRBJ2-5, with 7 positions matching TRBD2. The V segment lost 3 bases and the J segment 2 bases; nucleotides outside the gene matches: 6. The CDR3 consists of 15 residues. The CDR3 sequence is CASSLGLAAQETQYF. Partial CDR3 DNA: TGTGCCAGCAGTTTGGGCCTAGCGGCACAAGAGACC.

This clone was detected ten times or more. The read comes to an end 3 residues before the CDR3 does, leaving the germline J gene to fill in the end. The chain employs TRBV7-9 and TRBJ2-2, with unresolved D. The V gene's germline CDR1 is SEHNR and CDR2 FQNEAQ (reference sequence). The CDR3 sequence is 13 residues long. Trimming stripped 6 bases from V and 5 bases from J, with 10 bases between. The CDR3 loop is CASSSFQTGELFF. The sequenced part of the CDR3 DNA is TGTGCCAGCAGTTCCTTTCAGACCGGGGAG.

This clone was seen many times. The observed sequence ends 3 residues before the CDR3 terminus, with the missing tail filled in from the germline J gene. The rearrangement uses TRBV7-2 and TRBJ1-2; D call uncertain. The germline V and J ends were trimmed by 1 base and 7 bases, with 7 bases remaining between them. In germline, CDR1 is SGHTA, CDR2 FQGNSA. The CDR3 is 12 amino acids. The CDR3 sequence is CASSLDGRGYTF. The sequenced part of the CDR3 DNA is TGTGCCAGCAGCTTAGATGGCCGTGGC.

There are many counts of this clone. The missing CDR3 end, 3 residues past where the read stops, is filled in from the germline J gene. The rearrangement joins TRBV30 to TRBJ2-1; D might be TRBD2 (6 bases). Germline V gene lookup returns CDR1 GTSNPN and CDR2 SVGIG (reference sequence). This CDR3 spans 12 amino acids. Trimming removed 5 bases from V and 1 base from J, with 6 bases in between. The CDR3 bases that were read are TGTGCCTGGGGGGGGTCCTACAATGAG. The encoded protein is CAWGGSYNE. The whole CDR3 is CAWGGSYNEQFF.

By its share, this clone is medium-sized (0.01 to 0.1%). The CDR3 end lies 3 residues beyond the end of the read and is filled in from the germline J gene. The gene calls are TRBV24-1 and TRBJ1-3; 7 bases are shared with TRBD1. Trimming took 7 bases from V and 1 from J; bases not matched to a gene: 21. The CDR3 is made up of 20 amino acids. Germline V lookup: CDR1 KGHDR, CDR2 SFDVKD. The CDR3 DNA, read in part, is TGTGCCACCAGCAAGACCCGGGACCGACCCAGGGGGTTGTCTGGAAACACC. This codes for CATSKTRDRPRGLSGNT. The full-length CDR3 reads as CATSKTRDRPRGLSGNTIYF.

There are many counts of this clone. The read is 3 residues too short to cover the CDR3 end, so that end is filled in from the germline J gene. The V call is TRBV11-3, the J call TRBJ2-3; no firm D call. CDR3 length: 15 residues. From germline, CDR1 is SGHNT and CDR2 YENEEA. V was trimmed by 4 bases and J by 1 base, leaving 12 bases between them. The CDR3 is CASSSQVDGTDTQYF. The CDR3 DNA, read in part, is TGTGCCAGCAGCTCCCAGGTTGACGGCACAGATACG.

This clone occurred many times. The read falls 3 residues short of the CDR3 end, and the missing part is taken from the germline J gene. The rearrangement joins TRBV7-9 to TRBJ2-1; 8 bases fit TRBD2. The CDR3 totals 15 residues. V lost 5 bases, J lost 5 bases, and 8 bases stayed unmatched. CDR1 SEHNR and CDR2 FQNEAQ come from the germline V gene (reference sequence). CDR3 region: CASSPPGLGDNEQFF. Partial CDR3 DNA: TGTGCCAGCAGCCCTCCGGGACTAGGGGACAATGAG.

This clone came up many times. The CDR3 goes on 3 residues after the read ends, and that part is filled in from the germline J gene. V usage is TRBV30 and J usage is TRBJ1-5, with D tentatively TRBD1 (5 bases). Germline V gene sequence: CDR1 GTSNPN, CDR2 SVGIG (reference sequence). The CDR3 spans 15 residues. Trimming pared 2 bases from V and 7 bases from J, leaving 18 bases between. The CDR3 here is CAWSYQGGRAQPQHF. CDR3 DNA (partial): TGTGCCTGGAGTTATCAGGGAGGTAGGGCGCAGCCC.

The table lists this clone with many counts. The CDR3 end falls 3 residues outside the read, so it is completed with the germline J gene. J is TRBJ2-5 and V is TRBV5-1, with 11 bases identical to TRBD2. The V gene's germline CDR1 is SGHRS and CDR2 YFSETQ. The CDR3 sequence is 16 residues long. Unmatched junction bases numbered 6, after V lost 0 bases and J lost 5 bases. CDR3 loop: CASSLGLAGGSETQYF. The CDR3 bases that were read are TGCGCCAGCAGCTTGGGCTTAGCGGGGGGGAGTGAGACC.

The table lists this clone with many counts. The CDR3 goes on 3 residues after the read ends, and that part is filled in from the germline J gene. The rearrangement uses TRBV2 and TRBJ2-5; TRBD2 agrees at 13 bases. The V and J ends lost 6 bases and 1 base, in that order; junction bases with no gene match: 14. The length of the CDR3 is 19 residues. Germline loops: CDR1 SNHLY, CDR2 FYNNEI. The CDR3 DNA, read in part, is TGTGCCAGCAGGGGACTAGCGGGATTTCGATTTCCCCTCCAAGAGACC. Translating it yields CASRGLAGFRFPLQET. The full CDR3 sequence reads CASRGLAGFRFPLQETQYF.

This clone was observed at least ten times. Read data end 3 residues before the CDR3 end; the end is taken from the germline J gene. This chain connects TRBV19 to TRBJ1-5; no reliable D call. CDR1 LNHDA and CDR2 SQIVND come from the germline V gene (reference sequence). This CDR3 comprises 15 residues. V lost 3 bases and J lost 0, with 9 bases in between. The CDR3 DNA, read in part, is TGTGCCAGTAGTATGGTCAGATATAGCAATCAGCCC. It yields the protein CASSMVRYSNQP. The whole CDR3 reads CASSMVRYSNQPQHF. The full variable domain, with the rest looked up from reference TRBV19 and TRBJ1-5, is DGGITQSPKYLFRKEGQNVTLSCEQNLNHDAMYWYRQDPGQGLRLIYYSQIVNDFQKGDIAEGYSVSREKKESFPLTVTSAQKNPTAFYLCASSMVRYSNQPQHFGDGTRLSIL.

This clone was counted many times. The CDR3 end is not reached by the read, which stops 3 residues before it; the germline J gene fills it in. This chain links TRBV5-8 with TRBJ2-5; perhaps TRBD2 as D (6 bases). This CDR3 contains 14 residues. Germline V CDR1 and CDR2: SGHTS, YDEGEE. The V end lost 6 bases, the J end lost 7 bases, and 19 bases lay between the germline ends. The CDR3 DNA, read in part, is TGTGCCAGCACCCGGGAGCGGATGTACAGGACC. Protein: CASTRERMYRT. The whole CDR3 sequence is CASTRERMYRTQYF.

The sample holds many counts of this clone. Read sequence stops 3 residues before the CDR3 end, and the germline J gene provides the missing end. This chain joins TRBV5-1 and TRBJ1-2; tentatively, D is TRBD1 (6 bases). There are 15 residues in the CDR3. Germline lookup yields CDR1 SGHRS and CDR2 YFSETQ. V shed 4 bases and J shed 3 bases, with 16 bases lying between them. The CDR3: CASSATPDSHYGYTF. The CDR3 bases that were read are TGCGCCAGCAGCGCGACCCCGGACAGTCACTATGGC.

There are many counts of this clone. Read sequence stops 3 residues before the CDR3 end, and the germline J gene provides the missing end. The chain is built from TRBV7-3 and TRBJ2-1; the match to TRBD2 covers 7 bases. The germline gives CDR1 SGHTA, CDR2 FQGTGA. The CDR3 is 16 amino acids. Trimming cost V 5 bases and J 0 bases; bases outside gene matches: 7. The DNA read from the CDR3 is TGTGCCAGCAGCGTAAGAGGCGGGAGCTCCTACAATGAG. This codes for CASSVRGGSSYNE. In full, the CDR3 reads CASSVRGGSSYNEQFF.

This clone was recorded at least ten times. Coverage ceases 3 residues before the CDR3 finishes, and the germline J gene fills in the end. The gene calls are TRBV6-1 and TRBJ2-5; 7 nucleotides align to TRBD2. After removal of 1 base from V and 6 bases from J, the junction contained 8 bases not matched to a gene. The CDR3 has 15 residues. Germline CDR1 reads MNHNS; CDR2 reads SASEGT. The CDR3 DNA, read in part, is TGTGCCAGCAGTGAAGATGAGGCGGGGGTGAAGACC. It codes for CASSEDEAGVKT. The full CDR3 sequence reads CASSEDEAGVKTQYF.

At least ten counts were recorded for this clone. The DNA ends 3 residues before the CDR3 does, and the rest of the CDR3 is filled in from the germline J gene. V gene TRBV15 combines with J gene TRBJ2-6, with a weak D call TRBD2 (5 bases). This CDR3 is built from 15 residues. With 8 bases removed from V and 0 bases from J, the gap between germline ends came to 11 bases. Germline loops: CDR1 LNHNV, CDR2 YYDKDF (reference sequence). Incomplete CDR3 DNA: TGTGCCACCTCCGGGGTCGGCTCTGGGGCCAACGTC. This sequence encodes CATSGVGSGANV. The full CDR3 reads CATSGVGSGANVLTF.

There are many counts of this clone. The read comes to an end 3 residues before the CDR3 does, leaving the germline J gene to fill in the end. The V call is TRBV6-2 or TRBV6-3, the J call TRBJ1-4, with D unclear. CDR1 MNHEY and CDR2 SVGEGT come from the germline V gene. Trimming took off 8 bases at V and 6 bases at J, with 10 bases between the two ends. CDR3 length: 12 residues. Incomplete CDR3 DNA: TGTGCCAGCGCACCAGCGGATGAAAAA. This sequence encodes CASAPADEK. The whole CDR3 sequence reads CASAPADEKLFF.

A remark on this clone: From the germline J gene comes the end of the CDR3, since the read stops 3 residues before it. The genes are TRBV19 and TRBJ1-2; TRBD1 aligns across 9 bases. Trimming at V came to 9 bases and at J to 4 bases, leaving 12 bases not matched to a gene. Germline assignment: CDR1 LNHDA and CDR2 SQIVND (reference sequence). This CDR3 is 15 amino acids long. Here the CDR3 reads CARGRDRENVYGYTF. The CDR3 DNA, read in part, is TGTGCCAGAGGTAGGGACAGGGAGAACGTCTATGGC. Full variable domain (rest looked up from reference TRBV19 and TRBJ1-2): DGGITQSPKYLFRKEGQNVTLSCEQNLNHDAMYWYRQDPGQGLRLIYYSQIVNDFQKGDIAEGYSVSREKKESFPLTVTSAQKNPTAFYLCARGRDRENVYGYTFGSGTRLTVV.

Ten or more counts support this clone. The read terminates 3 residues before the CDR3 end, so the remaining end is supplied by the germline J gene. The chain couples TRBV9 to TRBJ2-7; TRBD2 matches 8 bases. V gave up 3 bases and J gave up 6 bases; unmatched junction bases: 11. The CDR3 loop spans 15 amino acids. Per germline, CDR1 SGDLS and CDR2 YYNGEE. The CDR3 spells CASSAAGLAGGEQYF. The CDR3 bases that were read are TGTGCCAGCAGCGCCGCGGGCCTAGCGGGTGGCGAG.

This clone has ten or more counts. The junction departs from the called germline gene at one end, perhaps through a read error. CDR3 residues: CASSPLHRSSSYEQYF. Partial CDR3 DNA: TGCGCCAGCAGCCCACTTCACAGGTCTAGCTCCTACGAG. The chain carries TRBV4-2 and TRBJ2-7, with D maybe TRBD1 (5 bases). The read ends 3 residues before the CDR3 terminus; that terminus is restored from the germline J gene. The CDR3 loop spans 16 amino acids. Germline V CDR1 and CDR2: LGHNA, YNFKEQ.

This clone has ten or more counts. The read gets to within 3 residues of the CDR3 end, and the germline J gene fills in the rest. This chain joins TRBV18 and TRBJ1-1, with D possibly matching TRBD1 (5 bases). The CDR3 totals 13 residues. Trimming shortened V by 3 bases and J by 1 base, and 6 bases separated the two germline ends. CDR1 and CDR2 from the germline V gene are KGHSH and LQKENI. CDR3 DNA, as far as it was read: TGTGCCAGCTCACCCAGGGCGAACACTGAA. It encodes CASSPRANTE. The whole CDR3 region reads CASSPRANTEAFF.

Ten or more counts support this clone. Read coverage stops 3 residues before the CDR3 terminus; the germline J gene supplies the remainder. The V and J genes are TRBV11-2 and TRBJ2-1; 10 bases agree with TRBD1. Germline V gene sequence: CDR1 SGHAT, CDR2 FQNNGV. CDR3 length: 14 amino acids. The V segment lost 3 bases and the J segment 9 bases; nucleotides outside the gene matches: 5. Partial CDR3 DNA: TGTGCCAGCAGCTTCCTAAGGACAGGGGGTGAG. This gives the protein CASSFLRTGGE. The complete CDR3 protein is CASSFLRTGGEQFF. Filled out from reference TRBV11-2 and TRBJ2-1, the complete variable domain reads EAGVAQSPRYKIIEKRQSVAFWCNPISGHATLYWYQQILGQGPKLLIQFQNNGVVDDSQLPKDRFSAERLKGVDSTLKIQPAKLEDSAVYLCASSFLRTGGEQFFGPGTRLTVL.